This T cell receptor (beta chain) was profiled in a study of cytomegalovirus exposure and HLA in healthy donors. Study-wide results and limits: Most TCR sequences were seen very rarely across donors, but some public TCRs occurred in many. The study labeled around 160 TCR beta chains cytomegalovirus-associated.

Germline V lookup: CDR1 MNHNS, CDR2 SASEGT. V shed 6 bases and J 3 bases; nucleotides not matched to a gene: 7. The CDR3 extends over 15 amino acids. As regards this clone: Its antigen is undetermined.

The donors were part of the validation cohort of roughly 110 subjects. That cohort was separate from the first cohort, which comprised under 750 subjects. Clones were read by immunoSEQ multiplex PCR, and TCRdb kept only the in-frame ones, dropping some. The sample contains some 170,000 clones, approximately 86% of which appear only once. The source is a young man in good health and CMV-seropositive. Sample: PBMCs. The V gene is TRBV6-1, the J gene TRBJ1-4; the match to TRBD1 covers 7 bases. The CDR3 reads CASRPGGLANEKLFF. In DNA form, the CDR3 reads TGTGCCAGCAGACCAGGGGGGCTTGCTAATGAAAAACTGTTTTTT.